Below, 18 T cell receptor beta chains from the same sample are listed, as sequenced in a study of brain T cells in children with intractable seizures. The protocol was immunoSEQ multiplex PCR, while the TCRdb copy is restricted to in-frame clones and leaves out a portion. Among about 340,000 clones, over 90% were seen once, and the ten largest hold 5.7%. Sample time point: blood from clinic visit 5 months post-surgery; TSC patient then seizure free. Here the sequenced sample was peripheral blood, taken 4 to 5 months after surgery. The receptor set was obtained from a boy in the first two years of life with tuberous sclerosis and intractable seizures.

This chain links TRBV28 with TRBJ1-1, with 9 bases that match TRBD1. V shed 4 bases, J shed 2 bases, and the junction held 2 bases outside the gene matches. The CDR3 sequence is 14 residues long. Germline V CDR1 and CDR2: MDHEN, SYDVKM. This chain's CDR3 is CASSYRGLNTEAFF. The CDR3 DNA sequence: TGTGCCAGCAGTTACAGGGGGCTCAACACTGAAGCTTTCTTT.

Concerning this clone itself: A single base separates this from a much larger clone, so it may be a read error. Additional DNA sequences in this sample encode the identical CDR3. The chain joins TRBV27 to TRBJ2-7; D possibly corresponds to TRBD2 (6 bases). Trimming shortened V by 2 bases and J by 0 bases, and 8 bases separated the two germline ends. The germline gives CDR1 MNHEY, CDR2 SMNVEV (reference sequence). This CDR3 region has 14 residues. The CDR3 here is CASSLGGSSYEQYF. Here the CDR3 DNA reads TGTGCCAGCAGTTTAGGGGGGAGCTCCTACGAGCAGTACTTC.

The chain couples TRBV10-3 to TRBJ2-1, with 8 bases matching TRBD2. J lost 11 bases, V lost 5 bases, and 14 bases had no gene match. CDR1 and CDR2 from the germline V gene are ENHRY and SYGVKD. The CDR3 has 15 amino acids. This chain's CDR3 is CAISLAGTGDRQQFF. For the CDR3, the DNA is TGTGCCATCAGTTTAGCGGGGACGGGGGATAGGCAGCAGTTCTTC.

V and J are TRBV5-4 and TRBJ2-1; D is possibly TRBD1 or TRBD2 (6 bases each). The V and J ends lost 2 bases and 8 bases respectively, with 14 bases between them. This CDR3 has 14 residues. CDR1 SGHNT and CDR2 YYREEE come from the germline V gene (reference sequence). CDR3 in DNA: TGTGCCAGCAGCTTAGGGGGGATTAGGGATGAGCAGTTCTTC. It yields the protein CASSLGGIRDEQFF.

The genes are TRBV6-6 and TRBJ1-1; no firm D call. The ends were cut back, 2 bases at V and 8 bases at J, with 9 bases in the middle. The germline V gene encodes CDR1 MNHNY and CDR2 SVGAGI (reference sequence). This CDR3 region has 12 residues. The CDR3 nucleotides read TGTGCCAGCAGTTACCACGACGGGGAAGCTTTCTTT. Amino acid sequence: CASSYHDGEAFF.

The chain combines TRBV2 with TRBJ2-1; unclear D gene. Germline CDR1 SNHLY, CDR2 FYNNEI. V shed 8 bases and J shed 6 bases, with 8 bases lying between them. This CDR3 is built from 11 residues. The CDR3 nucleotides are TGTGCCAGCGCCTGGAGCAATGAGCAGTTCTTC. Translation gives CASAWSNEQFF.

The genes are TRBV18 and TRBJ2-5; no reliable D call. V dropped 4 bases and J dropped 5 bases, with 5 bases sitting between them. The CDR3 runs 11 residues. Germline loops: CDR1 KGHSH, CDR2 LQKENI. The chain's CDR3 is CASSLGETQYF. DNA for the CDR3: TGTGCCAGCTCACTAGGGGAGACCCAGTACTTC.

This chain links TRBV29-1 with TRBJ2-7, with TRBD1 as a possible D gene (6 bases). Trimming removed 7 bases from V and 2 bases from J, with 18 bases in between. The CDR3 is 14 residues long. Germline CDR1 and CDR2: SQVTM and ANQGSEA. The CDR3 spells CSARGHMNPYEQYF. The DNA of the CDR3 is TGCAGCGCCAGGGGACACATGAATCCCTACGAGCAGTACTTC.

In its sample, this clone was seen a few times. CDR3: CSASQGTQNQPQHF. The CDR3 bases are TGCAGTGCTAGTCAAGGGACACAGAATCAGCCCCAGCATTTT. The V and J genes are TRBV20-1 and TRBJ1-5, with D perhaps TRBD1 (6 bases). The V gene's germline CDR1 is DFQATT and CDR2 SNEGSKA (reference sequence). This CDR3 region has 14 residues. Trimming removed 3 bases from V and 4 bases from J, with 13 bases in between.

The chain employs TRBV6-1 and TRBJ2-5, with 9 bases fitting TRBD2. V shed 3 bases, J shed 5 bases, and the junction held 7 bases outside the gene matches. Germline loops: CDR1 MNHNS, CDR2 SASEGT. The CDR3 is made up of 15 amino acids. For the CDR3, the DNA is TGTGCCAGCAGTGATTCGGCGGGAGGGTTGGAGACCCAGTACTTC. Translated: CASSDSAGGLETQYF.

The chain combines TRBV7-2 with TRBJ1-1; unclear D gene. There are 18 residues in the CDR3. V was trimmed by 3 bases and J by 0 bases, leaving 20 bases between them. Germline V CDR1 and CDR2: SGHTA, FQGNSA. The CDR3 nucleotides read TGTGCCAGCAGCTTCGCTGGGCCCCAGATCCTAATGAACACTGAAGCTTTCTTT. Its translation is CASSFAGPQILMNTEAFF.

The CDR3 sequence is CASSFRGFNTGELFF. The DNA of the CDR3 is TGTGCCAGCTCCTTTCGGGGGTTTAACACCGGGGAGCTGTTTTTT. This chain joins TRBV7-2 and TRBJ2-2, with a possible D match to TRBD2 (6 bases). This CDR3 contains 15 residues. Trimming removed 8 bases from V and 2 bases from J, with 15 bases in between. Germline loops: CDR1 SGHTA, CDR2 FQGNSA. Variable domain in full (rest from reference TRBV7-2 and TRBJ2-2): GAGVSQSPSNKVTEKGKDVELRCDPISGHTALYWYRQSLGQGLEFLIYFQGNSAPDKSGLPSDRFSAERTGGSVSTLTIQRTQQEDSAVYLCASSFRGFNTGELFFGEGSRLTVL.

This chain links TRBV15 with TRBJ2-7, with no clear D. The CDR3 sequence is 12 residues long. V lost 1 base and J 6 bases, leaving 7 bases between the germline ends. The V gene's germline CDR1 is LNHNV and CDR2 YYDKDF (reference sequence). The CDR3 is CATSRVSSEQYF. As DNA, the CDR3 is TGTGCCACCAGCAGAGTAAGCAGCGAGCAGTACTTC.

This clone was recorded only once. The chain carries TRBV5-4 and TRBJ2-3; tentatively, D is TRBD2 (6 bases). The CDR3 has 15 residues. CDR1 SGHNT and CDR2 YYREEE come from the germline V gene (reference sequence). V shed 2 bases and J shed 2 bases, with 12 bases lying between them. In nucleotides, the CDR3 is TGTGCCAGCAGCTTATCCAGCGGGCTCACAGATACGCAGTATTTT. Residues: CASSLSSGLTDTQYF.

V and J are TRBV2 and TRBJ1-5; D gene unclear. Trimming shortened V by 6 bases and J by 0 bases, and 9 bases separated the two germline ends. The CDR3 is 14 amino acids. Germline CDR1 and CDR2: SNHLY and FYNNEI. CDR3 region: CASRDVTSNQPQHF. As DNA, the CDR3 is TGTGCCAGCAGGGACGTAACTAGCAATCAGCCCCAGCATTTT.

The chain uses TRBV27 and TRBJ1-1; no reliable D call. Germline V gene lookup returns CDR1 MNHEY and CDR2 SMNVEV (reference sequence). V dropped 3 bases and J dropped 1 base, with 6 bases sitting between them. The CDR3 loop spans 13 amino acids. In nucleotides, the CDR3 is TGTGCCAGCAGTTTCAATACGAACACTGAAGCTTTCTTT. Encoded protein: CASSFNTNTEAFF.

CDR3 in amino acids: CASSLKYMNTEAFF. The DNA of the CDR3 is TGTGCCAGCAGCTTAAAGTATATGAACACTGAAGCTTTCTTT. The V gene is TRBV7-2, the J gene TRBJ1-1; the D is unclear. Germline V gives CDR1 SGHTA, CDR2 FQGNSA. The CDR3 loop spans 14 amino acids. Trimming shortened V by 2 bases and J by 0 bases, and 7 bases separated the two germline ends.

The chain links TRBV27 to TRBJ1-6; D is perhaps TRBD1 (6 bases). CDR3 length: 13 residues. The V end was cut by 8 bases, the J end by 10 bases, with 15 bases between. Germline V gene sequence: CDR1 MNHEY, CDR2 SMNVEV (reference sequence). The CDR3 reads CASGQGWGSPLHF. CDR3 bases: TGTGCCAGCGGCCAGGGGTGGGGGTCACCCCTCCACTTT.